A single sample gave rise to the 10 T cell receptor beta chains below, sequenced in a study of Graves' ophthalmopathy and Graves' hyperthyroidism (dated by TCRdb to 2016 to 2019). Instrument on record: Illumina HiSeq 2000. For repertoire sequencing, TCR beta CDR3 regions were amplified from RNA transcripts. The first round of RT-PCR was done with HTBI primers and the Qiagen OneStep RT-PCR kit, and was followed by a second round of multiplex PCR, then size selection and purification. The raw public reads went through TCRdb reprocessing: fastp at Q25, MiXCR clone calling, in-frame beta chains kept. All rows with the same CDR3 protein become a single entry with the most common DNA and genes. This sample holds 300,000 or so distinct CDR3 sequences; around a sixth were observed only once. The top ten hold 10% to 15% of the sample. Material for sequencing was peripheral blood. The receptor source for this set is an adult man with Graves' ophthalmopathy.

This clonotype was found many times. CDR3 in amino acids: CASSSHLKEAFF. In nucleotides, the CDR3 is TGTGCCAGCAGTTCCCACCTCAAAGAAGCTTTCTTT. The chain is built from TRBV28 and TRBJ1-1; no firm D call. The CDR3 has 12 amino acids. The germline V gene encodes CDR1 MDHEN and CDR2 SYDVKM. V lost 4 bases, J lost 8 bases, and 11 bases lay in between.

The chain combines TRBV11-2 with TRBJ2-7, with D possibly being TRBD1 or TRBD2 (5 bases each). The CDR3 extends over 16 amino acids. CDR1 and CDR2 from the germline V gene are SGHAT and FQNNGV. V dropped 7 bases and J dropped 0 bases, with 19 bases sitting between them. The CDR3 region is CASNPSPGHRSYEQYF. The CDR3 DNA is TGTGCCAGCAACCCCTCCCCGGGGCACCGCTCCTACGAGCAGTACTTC.

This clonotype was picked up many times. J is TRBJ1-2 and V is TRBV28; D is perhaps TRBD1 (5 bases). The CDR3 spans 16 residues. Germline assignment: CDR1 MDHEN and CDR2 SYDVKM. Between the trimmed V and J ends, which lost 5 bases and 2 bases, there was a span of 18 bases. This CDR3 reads CASSILGGSFNYGYTF. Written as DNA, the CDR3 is TGTGCCAGCAGTATCCTTGGGGGGTCTTTCAACTATGGCTACACCTTC.

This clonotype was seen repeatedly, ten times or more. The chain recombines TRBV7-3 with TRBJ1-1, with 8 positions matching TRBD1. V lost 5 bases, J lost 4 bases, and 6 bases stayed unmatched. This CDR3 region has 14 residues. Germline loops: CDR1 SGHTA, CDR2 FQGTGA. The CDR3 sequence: CASSLQGVGTEAFF. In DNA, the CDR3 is TGTGCCAGCAGCCTACAGGGGGTTGGCACTGAAGCTTTCTTT.

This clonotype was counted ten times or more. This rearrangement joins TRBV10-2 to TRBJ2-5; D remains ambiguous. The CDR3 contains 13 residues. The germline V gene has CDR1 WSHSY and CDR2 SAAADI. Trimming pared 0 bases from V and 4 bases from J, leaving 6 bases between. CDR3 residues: CASSESGVETQYF. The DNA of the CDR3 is TGCGCCAGCAGTGAGTCTGGGGTAGAGACCCAGTACTTC.

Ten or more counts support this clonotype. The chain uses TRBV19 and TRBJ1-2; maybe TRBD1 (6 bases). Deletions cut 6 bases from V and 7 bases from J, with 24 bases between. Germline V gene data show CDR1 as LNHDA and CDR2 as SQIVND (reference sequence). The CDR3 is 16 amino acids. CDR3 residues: CASSSNVRRDNLGYTF. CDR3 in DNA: TGTGCCAGTAGCTCGAACGTGCGCCGGGACAATCTTGGCTACACCTTC.

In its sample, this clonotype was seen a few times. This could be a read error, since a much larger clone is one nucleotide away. The CDR3 reads CATSASPKETLYF. DNA of the CDR3: TGTGCCACCAGTGCCTCACCTAAAGAGACCCTGTACTTC. V gene TRBV24-1 combines with J gene TRBJ2-5; no clear D. In germline, CDR1 is KGHDR, CDR2 SFDVKD. The CDR3 covers 13 residues.

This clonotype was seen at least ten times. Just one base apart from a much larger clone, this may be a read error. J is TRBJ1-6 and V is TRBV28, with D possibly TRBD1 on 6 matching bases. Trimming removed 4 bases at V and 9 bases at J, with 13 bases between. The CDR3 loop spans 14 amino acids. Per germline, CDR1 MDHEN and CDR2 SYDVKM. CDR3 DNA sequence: TGTGCCAGCAGTTCTAGGACAGCAACTTCACCCCTCCACTTT. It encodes CASSSRTATSPLHF.

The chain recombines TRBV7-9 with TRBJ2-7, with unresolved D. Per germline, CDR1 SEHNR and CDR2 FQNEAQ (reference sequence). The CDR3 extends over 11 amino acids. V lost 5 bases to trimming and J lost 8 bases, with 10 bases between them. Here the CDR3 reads CASSALGQQYF. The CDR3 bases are TGTGCCAGCAGCGCCCTCGGACAGCAGTACTTC. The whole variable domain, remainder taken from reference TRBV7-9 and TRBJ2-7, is DTGVSQNPRHKITKRGQNVTFRCDPISEHNRLYWYRQTLGQGPEFLTYFQNEAQLEKSRLLSDRFSAERPKGSFSTLEIQRTEQGDSAMYLCASSALGQQYFGPGTRLTVT.

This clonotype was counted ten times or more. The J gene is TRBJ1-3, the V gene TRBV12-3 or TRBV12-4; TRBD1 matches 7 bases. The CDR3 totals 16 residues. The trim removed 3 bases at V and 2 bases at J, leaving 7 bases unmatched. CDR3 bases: TGTGCCAGCAGTTTTCCGGGACAGAGAACTGGAAACACCATATATTTT. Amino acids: CASSFPGQRTGNTIYF.